These T cell receptor beta chains were read from a single sample in a study of blood T cell repertoires in COVID-19. The repertoire was sequenced with immunoSEQ multiplex PCR; TCRdb's copy has only in-frame clones and lacks some. Of around 75,000 clones listed, around nine tenths are singletons. The specimen sequenced was peripheral blood. The source is a man between 60 and 75 years old with acute or convalescent COVID-19. Each CDR3 is given with its conserved first and last residue. D genes are given only for firm matches. Expanded clones get a size class; other rows say once, few or many, or leave the size out.

size	D	V	J	CDR3	DNA
.	TRBD2	TRBV7-6	TRBJ2-1	CASSLGLAGGPRRSEQFF	TGTGCCAGCAGCTTAGGGCTAGCGGGGGGGCCAAGGCGGTCTGAGCAGTTCTTC
.	.	TRBV12-5	TRBJ2-7	CASGSSGLNYEQYF	TGTGCTAGTGGTTCCTCGGGACTCAACTACGAGCAGTACTTC
.	TRBD1	TRBV19	TRBJ1-4	CASSPRQGRNEKLFF	TGTGCCAGTAGTCCAAGACAGGGACGTAATGAAAAACTGTTTTTT
.	TRBD2	TRBV27	TRBJ2-1	CASSFLAGSYNEQFF	TGTGCCAGCAGTTTCCTAGCGGGCTCCTACAATGAGCAGTTCTTC
.	.	TRBV6-5	TRBJ1-2	CAAQRAYGYTF	TGTGCCGCACAGCGGGCATATGGCTACACCTTC
.	TRBD1	TRBV3-1/TRBV3-2	TRBJ1-4	CASSPPQGAEKLFF	TGTGCCAGCAGCCCCCCTCAGGGGGCTGAAAAACTGTTTTTT
.	.	TRBV18	TRBJ2-1	CASSPGVEQFF	TGTGCCAGCTCACCGGGAGTTGAGCAGTTCTTC
.	.	TRBV5-1	TRBJ1-2	CASSPGTVIGSYGYTF	TGCGCCAGCAGCCCCGGTACAGTAATAGGGAGCTATGGCTACACCTTC
.	.	TRBV7-3	TRBJ2-1	CASSLNGGMGNEQFF	TGTGCCAGCAGCTTAAACGGGGGAATGGGCAATGAGCAGTTCTTC
.	TRBD1	TRBV5-1	TRBJ2-7	CASSGKTGTYEQYF	TGCGCCAGCAGCGGTAAGACAGGGACCTACGAGCAGTACTTC
.	TRBD2	TRBV4-1	TRBJ2-7	CASSQVGPGTSGSSYEQYF	TGCGCCAGCAGCCAAGTGGGCCCCGGGACTAGCGGGAGTTCCTACGAGCAGTACTTC
.	.	TRBV24-1	TRBJ1-4	CATSDVSGASEKLFF	TGTGCCACCAGTGATGTCTCAGGGGCGAGTGAAAAACTGTTTTTT
.	.	TRBV7-9	TRBJ1-1	CASSSLSGATRAEAFF	TGTGCCAGCAGCTCCCTTAGTGGTGCAACACGGGCTGAAGCTTTCTTT
.	TRBD1	TRBV24-1	TRBJ2-1	CATSGGRNEQFF	TGTGCCACATCAGGGGGAAGGAATGAGCAGTTCTTC
once	TRBD1	TRBV5-8	TRBJ1-2	CASSPDRGLYTF	TGTGCCAGCAGCCCAGACAGGGGGCTATACACCTTC
.	.	TRBV20-1	TRBJ2-7	CSAQHGGQYF	TGCAGTGCTCAACACGGCGGGCAGTACTTC
.	.	TRBV12-5	TRBJ2-7	CASGLGSWVMGQSSYEQYF	TGTGCTAGTGGTTTGGGTTCATGGGTAATGGGGCAGAGCTCCTACGAGCAGTACTTC
.	.	TRBV5-1	TRBJ1-4	CASSLAEGTNEKLFF	TGCGCCAGCAGCTTGGCCGAGGGAACTAATGAAAAACTGTTTTTT
.	.	TRBV6-5	TRBJ1-4	CASRGPANEKLFF	TGTGCCAGCAGGGGGCCGGCTAATGAAAAACTGTTTTTT
.	TRBD1	TRBV27	TRBJ1-2	CASSATGTGYTF	TGTGCCAGCAGTGCGACAGGGACCGGCTACACCTTC
.	.	TRBV5-1	TRBJ2-5	CASSSRGQETQYF	TGCGCCAGCAGCAGTAGGGGCCAAGAGACCCAGTACTTC
.	.	TRBV7-6	TRBJ2-1	CASSFGQGWSNEQFF	TGTGCCAGCAGCTTTGGGCAGGGGTGGTCCAATGAGCAGTTCTTC
.	.	TRBV7-9	TRBJ1-2	CASSKRDNNYGYTF	TGTGCCAGCAGCAAACGGGACAATAACTATGGCTACACCTTC
.	.	TRBV9	TRBJ1-3	CASSVAGMGGTGSGNTIYF	TGTGCCAGCAGCGTAGCTGGGATGGGGGGGACTGGGTCTGGAAACACCATATATTTT
once	.	TRBV19	TRBJ2-2	CASSMLGAANTGELFF	TGTGCCAGTAGTATGCTAGGGGCCGCGAACACCGGGGAGCTGTTTTTT
.	.	TRBV30	TRBJ1-2	CAWRWGGTGYGYTF	TGTGCCTGGAGATGGGGAGGTACGGGCTATGGCTACACCTTC
.	TRBD1	TRBV7-9	TRBJ1-2	CASSFDGGTGTPLGYTF	TGTGCCAGCAGCTTTGACGGAGGGACAGGGACCCCCCTTGGCTACACCTTC
.	TRBD2	TRBV5-1	TRBJ2-3	CASSLTSGSTDTQYF	TGCGCCAGCAGCTTGACTAGCGGAAGCACAGATACGCAGTATTTT
.	TRBD2	TRBV2	TRBJ2-2	CASRAGLAGGMNTGELFF	TGTGCCAGCAGGGCAGGACTAGCGGGGGGAATGAACACCGGGGAGCTGTTTTTT
few	.	TRBV12-5	TRBJ1-1	CASGPQYRDTEAFF	TGTGCTAGTGGCCCTCAGTATCGGGACACTGAAGCTTTCTTT
.	.	TRBV11-2	TRBJ2-7	CASSLGDIRRQYLGEQYF	TGTGCCAGCAGCTTAGGGGATATTAGGAGACAGTACTTGGGGGAGCAGTACTTC
.	TRBD1	TRBV7-8	TRBJ1-5	CASSLRRAGQVSPQPQHF	TGTGCCAGCAGCTTAAGGCGTGCTGGACAGGTTAGTCCCCAGCCCCAGCATTTT
.	.	TRBV5-1	TRBJ2-3	CASSGGAGLGTDTQYF	TGCGCCAGCAGCGGGGGGGCCGGGTTGGGCACAGATACGCAGTATTTT
once	.	TRBV10-2	TRBJ1-3	CASRGAGRSSGNTIYF	TGCGCCAGCAGGGGGGCAGGCCGGAGCTCTGGAAACACCATATATTTT
.	.	TRBV3-1/TRBV3-2	TRBJ2-1	CASSQAPPRLVIGNEQFF	TGTGCCAGCAGCCAAGCACCGCCGAGACTAGTTATTGGCAATGAGCAGTTCTTC
.	.	TRBV9	TRBJ2-2	CASSVGIGELFF	TGTGCCAGCAGCGTAGGTATCGGGGAGCTGTTTTTT
.	TRBD2	TRBV5-1	TRBJ2-2	CASSLGTSGVTVGELFF	TGCGCCAGCAGCTTGGGGACTAGCGGGGTAACTGTCGGGGAGCTGTTTTTT
.	TRBD1	TRBV18	TRBJ2-7	CASSTNPRQGNPDEQYF	TGTGCCAGCTCAACCAACCCTAGACAGGGAAACCCGGACGAGCAGTACTTC
.	TRBD1	TRBV7-9	TRBJ1-6	CASRPGQGGSPLHF	TGTGCCAGCAGACCGGGACAGGGAGGTTCACCCCTCCACTTT
.	TRBD1	TRBV5-5	TRBJ1-4	CASSSGQGWEKLFF	TGTGCCAGCAGTTCTGGACAGGGCTGGGAAAAACTGTTTTTT
.	TRBD2	TRBV15	TRBJ2-1	CATSRDRGVSYNEQFF	TGTGCCACCAGCAGAGATCGGGGGGTCTCCTACAATGAGCAGTTCTTC
.	.	TRBV30	TRBJ1-3	CAWRVTGTAGNTIYF	TGTGCCTGGAGGGTCACAGGGACGGCTGGAAACACCATATATTTT
.	TRBD1	TRBV10-3	TRBJ1-5	CATRTGANQPQHF	TGTGCCACGAGGACAGGGGCAAATCAGCCCCAGCATTTT
.	.	TRBV6-6	TRBJ2-4	CASSLKLNRALAKNIQYF	TGTGCCAGCAGTCTGAAACTTAACAGGGCTCTAGCCAAAAACATTCAGTACTTC
.	TRBD2	TRBV7-6	TRBJ2-1	CASSFPDERGNNEQFF	TGTGCCAGCAGCTTCCCGGATGAGCGGGGAAACAATGAGCAGTTCTTC
.	TRBD2	TRBV20-1	TRBJ2-3	CSALAVDTQYF	TGCAGTGCACTAGCGGTAGATACGCAGTATTTT
.	.	TRBV5-1	TRBJ1-2	CASSLDRDPSSYTF	TGCGCCAGCAGCTTGGACAGGGATCCGAGTAGCTACACCTTC
.	.	TRBV11-3	TRBJ2-3	CASSLDVGGSTDTQYF	TGTGCCAGCAGCTTAGATGTCGGTGGTAGCACAGATACGCAGTATTTT
.	TRBD2	TRBV7-2	TRBJ2-2	CASSLDIAGGVGELFF	TGTGCCAGCAGCTTGGACATAGCGGGAGGCGTGGGGGAGCTGTTTTTT